Below, 7 T cell receptor beta chains from the same sample are listed, as sequenced in a study of CD8 T cells in Susac syndrome. An input of roughly 0.5 to 1 ug of RNA was subjected to reverse transcription using random hexamers. From the immunoSEQ multiplex PCR reads, TCRdb called clonotypes with MiXCR, one entry per CDR3 protein. The sample contains about 200,000 distinct CDR3 sequences, 80% to 95% of which appear only once. Sequencing was carried out using CD8+ T cells from PBMCs. The receptors stem from a human donor with multiple sclerosis.

The gene calls are TRBV12-3 or TRBV12-4 and TRBJ1-1; maybe TRBD1 (5 bases). V dropped 5 bases and J dropped 4 bases, with 14 bases sitting between them. This CDR3 region has 14 residues. The CDR3 here is CASSTFPGTTEAFF. The DNA for the CDR3 is TGTGCCAGCAGTACCTTTCCAGGGACCACTGAAGCTTTCTTT.

The chain links TRBV7-8 to TRBJ2-1; D is undetermined. The V end lost 2 bases, the J end lost 8 bases, and 13 bases lay between the germline ends. CDR1 and CDR2 from the germline V gene are SGHVS and FQNEAQ. The CDR3 loop spans 14 amino acids. Here the CDR3 DNA reads TGTGCCAGCAGCTTAAGGGCTTTTAACGATGAGCAGTTCTTC. As protein: CASSLRAFNDEQFF.

In DNA, the CDR3 is TGTGCCAGCAGTTACGTCTCAATGGGACTAGCGGGTTCAGAGACCCAGTACTTC. Protein sequence: CASSYVSMGLAGSETQYF. The rearrangement links TRBV6-5 to TRBJ2-5; 12 bases line up with TRBD2. Trimming removed 2 bases from V and 4 bases from J; junction bases left unmatched: 11. CDR3 length equals 18 residues. CDR1 MNHEY and CDR2 SVGAGI come from the germline V gene.

This chain joins TRBV28 and TRBJ2-1; 14 positions agree with TRBD2. Germline values: CDR1 MDHEN, CDR2 SYDVKM. The CDR3 consists of 16 residues. V was clipped by 5 bases and J by 5 bases; unmatched bases: 5. CDR3 sequence (DNA): TGTGCCAGCAGTACCGGACTAGCGGGAGGCAACAATGAGCAGTTCTTC. As protein: CASSTGLAGGNNEQFF.

The gene calls are TRBV15 and TRBJ2-1; D not resolved. The V gene's germline CDR1 is LNHNV and CDR2 YYDKDF (reference sequence). The CDR3 is 12 residues long. V lost 5 bases and J 6 bases, leaving 8 bases between the germline ends. Here the CDR3 DNA reads TGTGCCACCAGCTTGGCCGGCAATGAGCAGTTCTTC. It specifies CATSLAGNEQFF.

This chain joins TRBV7-9 and TRBJ2-1; D call uncertain. Trimming left V 3 bases short and J 8 bases short, with 11 bases between. In germline, CDR1 is SEHNR, CDR2 FQNEAQ (reference sequence). This CDR3 region has 13 residues. The CDR3 spells CASSLITHDEQFF. The CDR3 coding sequence is TGTGCCAGCAGCTTGATAACACACGATGAGCAGTTCTTC. The complete variable domain, with remaining parts taken from reference TRBV7-9 and TRBJ2-1, reads DTGVSQNPRHKITKRGQNVTFRCDPISEHNRLYWYRQTLGQGPEFLTYFQNEAQLEKSRLLSDRFSAERPKGSFSTLEIQRTEQGDSAMYLCASSLITHDEQFFGPGTRLTVL.

The chain uses TRBV6-5 and TRBJ1-1; D gene unclear. The CDR3 spans 13 residues. CDR1 is MNHEY and CDR2 is SVGAGI in the germline V gene. Trimming took off 3 bases at V and 4 bases at J, with 9 bases between the two ends. The CDR3, as DNA: TGTGCCAGCAGTTATTCGGTACGCACTGAAGCTTTCTTT. It yields the protein CASSYSVRTEAFF.